Below, 31 T cell receptor beta chains from the same sample are listed, as sequenced in a study of graft-versus-host responses after intestinal transplantation. Measured with immunoSEQ multiplex PCR; TCRdb has only the in-frame clones, and not every one. The sample lists over 35,000 clones, about 89% occurring once. This material consisted of PBMCs, taken roughly 300 days after intestinal transplant. These TCRs come from a human patient who received an intestinal transplant, so some T cells may come from the graft donor.

The J gene is TRBJ2-1, the V gene TRBV7-8; TRBD2 might be the D (6 bases). CDR1 and CDR2 (germline): SGHVS, FQNEAQ. Trimming left V 5 bases short and J 5 bases short, with 16 bases between. CDR3 length: 15 residues. DNA of the CDR3: TGTGCCAGCAGCCCATACCGGGACTGGAACAATGAGCAGTTCTTC. Its translation: CASSPYRDWNNEQFF.

The chain recombines TRBV4-1 with TRBJ2-1, with TRBD2 identical over 9 bases. The ends lost 4 bases at V and 7 bases at J; junction bases unmatched: 11. Per the germline V gene, CDR1 is MGHRA and CDR2 is YSYEKL. CDR3 length: 16 residues. The CDR3 coding sequence is TGCGCCAGCAGCCCCTTCGGAGCGGGGGGACCGAATGAGCAGTTCTTC. Encoded protein: CASSPFGAGGPNEQFF.

The chain has TRBV6-6 and TRBJ1-1; 7 positions match TRBD1. Per germline, CDR1 MNHNY and CDR2 SVGAGI (reference sequence). The CDR3 is made up of 12 amino acids. The ends lost 6 bases at V and 7 bases at J; junction bases unmatched: 5. CDR3 DNA sequence: TGTGCCAGCAGCTCCGGGACAGATGAAGCTTTCTTT. Its protein is CASSSGTDEAFF.

The gene calls are TRBV4-1 and TRBJ2-1, with TRBD1 identical over 10 bases. Germline-derived CDR1 and CDR2 are MGHRA and YSYEKL. This CDR3 comprises 15 residues. V trimming: 6 bases; J trimming: 7 bases; junction bases outside the gene matches: 9. The CDR3 bases are TGCGCCAGCAGTCATACCGGGACAGGGGCGAATGAGCAGTTCTTC. As protein: CASSHTGTGANEQFF.

This chain connects TRBV5-1 to TRBJ2-7; possibly TRBD1 or TRBD2 for D (5 bases each). The CDR3 totals 13 residues. Trimming cost V 0 bases and J 2 bases, with 6 bases left between them. Per the germline V gene, CDR1 is SGHRS and CDR2 is YFSETQ. In nucleotides, the CDR3 is TGCGCCAGCAGCTTGGGGGGGACCTACGAGCAGTACTTC. This encodes CASSLGGTYEQYF.

V and J are TRBV9 and TRBJ2-1, with D unclear. CDR1 is SGDLS, CDR2 YYNGEE, per germline. Trimming stripped 4 bases from V and 3 bases from J, with 11 bases between. This CDR3 is 14 amino acids long. The CDR3 sequence is CASSPPGGYNEQFF. The CDR3 DNA reads as TGTGCCAGCAGCCCCCCCGGCGGCTACAATGAGCAGTTCTTC.

This chain links TRBV2 with TRBJ2-4; D gene uncertain. Germline CDR1 is SNHLY and CDR2 is FYNNEI. Trimming pared 5 bases from V and 0 bases from J, leaving 11 bases between. The CDR3 totals 15 residues. The CDR3 reads CASSNSLLAKNIQYF. The CDR3 region has the DNA TGTGCCAGCAGTAACAGCCTATTAGCCAAAAACATTCAGTACTTC.

The rearrangement links TRBV9 to TRBJ1-5, with no clear D. V was cut by 0 bases and J by 1 base, with 2 bases left in between. The germline CDR1 and CDR2 sequences are SGDLS and YYNGEE. The CDR3 runs to 13 residues. The CDR3 region has the DNA TGTGCCAGCAGCGTAGGGAGCAATCAGCCCCAGCATTTT. Translation: CASSVGSNQPQHF.

This chain links TRBV6-1 with TRBJ2-7; D may match TRBD1 or TRBD2 (6 bases each). The CDR3 consists of 12 residues. V lost 2 bases to trimming and J lost 6 bases, with 8 bases between them. Germline V gene data show CDR1 as MNHNS and CDR2 as SASEGT. The CDR3 region is CASSETGAEQYF. Written as DNA, the CDR3 is TGTGCCAGCAGTGAAACGGGGGCCGAGCAGTACTTC.

V gene TRBV7-9 combines with J gene TRBJ2-2; D tentatively fits TRBD1 or TRBD2 (5 bases each). V gave up 1 base and J gave up 4 bases, with 7 bases separating them. Germline loops: CDR1 SEHNR, CDR2 FQNEAQ (reference sequence). The CDR3 totals 14 residues. The CDR3 here is CASSLGDLTGELFF. The CDR3 DNA sequence: TGTGCCAGCAGCTTAGGGGACCTCACCGGGGAGCTGTTTTTT. Complete variable domain (other parts from reference TRBV7-9 and TRBJ2-2): DTGVSQNPRHKITKRGQNVTFRCDPISEHNRLYWYRQTLGQGPEFLTYFQNEAQLEKSRLLSDRFSAERPKGSFSTLEIQRTEQGDSAMYLCASSLGDLTGELFFGEGSRLTVL.

Of note for this clone: Other DNA sequences in the sample encode the same CDR3. The chain uses TRBV5-4 and TRBJ2-7, with no clear D. Deletions cut 2 bases from V and 2 bases from J, with 8 bases between. CDR1 and CDR2 from the germline V gene are SGHNT and YYREEE (reference sequence). The CDR3 length is 13 residues. The CDR3 spells CASSLDGAYEQYF. In DNA, the CDR3 is TGTGCCAGCAGCTTAGACGGAGCCTACGAGCAGTACTTC.

For this clone: This CDR3 is also generated by other DNA sequences in the sample. The rearrangement joins TRBV28 to TRBJ2-1, with TRBD2 as a possible D gene (8 bases). The CDR3 covers 16 residues. V lost 7 bases and J 3 bases, leaving 19 bases between the germline ends. Germline V gene sequence: CDR1 MDHEN, CDR2 SYDVKM. In DNA, the CDR3 is TGTGCCAGCATAGGGGGCGGGGGGAATAACTACAATGAGCAGTTCTTC. Its translation is CASIGGGGNNYNEQFF.

V and J are TRBV11-2 and TRBJ1-1, with TRBD1 as a possible D gene (5 bases). Germline values: CDR1 SGHAT, CDR2 FQNNGV. Between the trimmed V and J ends, which lost 1 base and 4 bases, there was a span of 19 bases. This CDR3 has 17 residues. The CDR3 DNA reads TGTGCCAGCAGCTTAGGTGGCAGCCCTGCGGGGGGCACTGAAGCTTTCTTT. Protein sequence: CASSLGGSPAGGTEAFF.

CDR3 in amino acids: CASSATGDYGYTF. CDR3 nucleotides: TGTGCCAGCAGCGCCACAGGGGACTATGGCTACACCTTC. This chain joins TRBV9 and TRBJ1-2; 7 positions agree with TRBD1. V trimming: 3 bases; J trimming: 3 bases; junction bases outside the gene matches: 2. Germline CDR1 and CDR2: SGDLS and YYNGEE. The CDR3 has 13 residues.

This chain links TRBV5-4 with TRBJ2-6; no firm D call. The CDR3 totals 15 residues. Trimming shortened V by 0 bases and J by 0 bases, and 4 bases separated the two germline ends. Germline lookup yields CDR1 SGHNT and CDR2 YYREEE (reference sequence). The DNA for the CDR3 is TGTGCCAGCAGCTTGGTAGCCTCTGGGGCCAACGTCCTGACTTTC. As protein: CASSLVASGANVLTF.

The rearrangement uses TRBV6-5 and TRBJ1-3; a weak D match, TRBD1 (5 bases). Per the germline V gene, CDR1 is MNHEY and CDR2 is SVGAGI. The CDR3 has 14 residues. V lost 0 bases, J lost 9 bases, and 12 bases lay in between. CDR3 residues: CASSYSGTAGTIYF. The DNA for the CDR3 is TGTGCCAGCAGTTACTCGGGGACGGCTGGCACCATATATTTT.

This clone is a singleton in its sample. Different DNA sequences within this sample yield the same CDR3. J is TRBJ2-7 and V is TRBV7-9; D remains ambiguous. V lost 4 bases to trimming and J lost 4 bases, with 20 bases between them. The CDR3 runs 16 residues. From germline, CDR1 is SEHNR and CDR2 FQNEAQ (reference sequence). CDR3 residues: CASSSSSRFSSYEQYF. In DNA, the CDR3 is TGTGCCAGCAGCTCTTCTTCGAGGTTCAGCTCTTACGAGCAGTACTTC.

The chain joins TRBV9 to TRBJ2-1; the D is unclear. V was shortened by 3 bases and J by 3 bases, with 7 bases between the two germline ends. There are 13 residues in the CDR3. Per the germline V gene, CDR1 is SGDLS and CDR2 is YYNGEE. The CDR3 sequence is CASSGTNYNEQFF. In DNA, the CDR3 is TGTGCCAGCAGCGGAACTAACTACAATGAGCAGTTCTTC.

The chain joins TRBV27 to TRBJ1-1; perhaps TRBD1 as D (6 bases). The CDR3 totals 11 residues. V lost 10 bases, J lost 5 bases, and 11 bases lay in between. From germline, CDR1 is MNHEY and CDR2 SMNVEV (reference sequence). The CDR3 is CATAGATEAFF. DNA for the CDR3: TGTGCCACCGCAGGGGCGACTGAAGCTTTCTTT.

V usage is TRBV4-1 and J usage is TRBJ1-5; 11 bases align to TRBD1. Trimming took 1 base from V and 5 from J; bases not matched to a gene: 4. The CDR3 has 16 amino acids. Germline CDR1 MGHRA, CDR2 YSYEKL. The CDR3 sequence: CASSQAGQGGDQPQHF. CDR3 DNA: TGCGCCAGCAGCCAAGCGGGACAGGGGGGGGATCAGCCCCAGCATTTT.

V is TRBV23-1 and J is TRBJ2-7; 8 nucleotides line up with TRBD2. TRBV23-1 is placed among ORFs of uncertain function. The V gene end was trimmed by 1 base and the J gene end by 3 bases; junction bases not matched to a gene: 14. This CDR3 contains 18 residues. The CDR3 DNA reads TGCGCCAGCAGTCAATTGGCGGGTGACCGAGCGGGAGTCTACGAGCAGTACTTC. The encoded protein is CASSQLAGDRAGVYEQYF.

This chain joins TRBV11-1 and TRBJ2-2; 7 nucleotides match TRBD2. This CDR3 has 17 amino acids. After removal of 5 bases from V and 0 bases from J, the junction contained 9 bases not matched to a gene. The germline gives CDR1 SGHAT, CDR2 FQDESV (reference sequence). In DNA form, the CDR3 reads TGTGCCAGCAGCACCCCCGGGGGGACTGCGAACACCGGGGAGCTGTTTTTT. This codes for CASSTPGGTANTGELFF.

The V and J genes are TRBV7-3 and TRBJ2-1, with D unclear. Trimming cost V 6 bases and J 7 bases, with 19 bases left between them. The germline gives CDR1 SGHTA, CDR2 FQGTGA. The length of the CDR3 is 15 residues. The CDR3 DNA is TGTGCCAGCAGTCCTCGGGCGGCGCACAAGAATGAGCAGTTCTTC. This codes for CASSPRAAHKNEQFF.

The chain joins TRBV6-5 to TRBJ1-1; no clear D gene. Trimming shortened V by 7 bases and J by 11 bases, and 20 bases separated the two germline ends. The CDR3 length is 13 residues. Germline CDR1 reads MNHEY; CDR2 reads SVGAGI. Written as DNA, the CDR3 is TGTGCCAGCACCGGTAAGCTCCCCCCCTGGGCTTTCTTT. This encodes CASTGKLPPWAFF.

The gene calls are TRBV6-5 and TRBJ2-7; the D gene is possibly TRBD1 (5 bases). V lost 7 bases and J 1 base, leaving 11 bases between the germline ends. CDR1 is MNHEY, CDR2 SVGAGI, per germline. CDR3 size: 13 residues. CDR3 loop: CASKRDSSYEQYF. As DNA, the CDR3 is TGTGCCAGCAAGCGAGACAGTTCCTACGAGCAGTACTTC.

The chain couples TRBV6-1 to TRBJ2-7; 10 nucleotides line up with TRBD2. CDR1 is MNHNS and CDR2 is SASEGT in the germline V gene. V trimming: 2 bases; J trimming: 7 bases; junction bases outside the gene matches: 14. This CDR3 has 17 residues. CDR3 protein: CASSERLAGGSGCEQYF. CDR3 DNA sequence: TGTGCCAGCAGTGAACGACTAGCGGGTGGCTCGGGCTGTGAGCAGTACTTC.

This clone was seen once. The chain is built from TRBV5-1 and TRBJ1-2, with TRBD1 identical over 9 bases. The trim removed 2 bases at V and 5 bases at J, leaving 7 bases unmatched. The CDR3 contains 15 residues. CDR1 SGHRS and CDR2 YFSETQ come from the germline V gene. The CDR3 DNA reads TGCGCCAGCAGCTTTGGGACAGGGCCCCCGTATGGCTACACCTTC. Its translation: CASSFGTGPPYGYTF.

The chain uses TRBV28 and TRBJ2-5; 7 bases are a match to TRBD1. J gave up 2 bases and V 6 bases, and 3 bases lay outside the gene matches. This CDR3 is 13 amino acids long. Germline assignment: CDR1 MDHEN and CDR2 SYDVKM. This CDR3 is CASRVQGQETQYF. In nucleotides, the CDR3 is TGTGCCAGCAGGGTACAGGGGCAAGAGACCCAGTACTTC.

CDR3 DNA sequence: TGTGCCAGCAGCTCCCAGGGTCCTACGGGCGAGCAGTACTTC. It codes for CASSSQGPTGEQYF. V and J are TRBV5-4 and TRBJ2-7; tentative D call: TRBD1 (5 bases). This CDR3 is 14 amino acids long. The germline CDR1 and CDR2 sequences are SGHNT and YYREEE (reference sequence). Trimming cost V 3 bases and J 6 bases, with 16 bases left between them.

The rearrangement joins TRBV28 to TRBJ1-3; 8 positions agree with TRBD1. Germline CDR1 reads MDHEN; CDR2 reads SYDVKM. The CDR3 runs to 15 residues. V lost 1 base and J lost 7; bases outside the gene matches: 6. Here the CDR3 reads CASSLFMDRVNTIYF. The CDR3 coding sequence is TGTGCCAGCAGTTTATTCATGGACAGGGTCAACACCATATATTTT.

This rearrangement joins TRBV28 to TRBJ1-1; D not resolved. V lost 4 bases and J lost 7, with 19 bases in between. Germline V CDR1 and CDR2: MDHEN, SYDVKM. The CDR3 totals 15 residues. The CDR3 coding sequence is TGTGCCAGCAGTTCCCTCCCCCGAGGTACAAATGAAGCTTTCTTT. Translated: CASSSLPRGTNEAFF.